This is a list of T cell receptor beta chains from one sample in a study of OX40 agonist ivuxolimab in advanced cancers. Libraries were prepared by immunoSEQ multiplex PCR; TCRdb keeps only in-frame clonotypes and omits some of them. The table records 90,000 to 120,000 clones, 90% of them present only once. The material was CD4+ or CD8+ T cells sorted from blood, obtained in a trial of the OX40 agonist ivuxolimab. Receptors were obtained from an adult with an advanced solid tumor such as melanoma, head and neck, liver or kidney cancer. Each CDR3 is given with its conserved first and last residue. A D gene is named only where the DNA matches it firmly. Not every row has a clone size; where given, it reads once, few, many or a size class.

v_gene	j_gene	abundance	d_gene	CDR3nt	CDR3aa
TRBV4-3	TRBJ2-3	.	TRBD2	TGCGCCAGCAGCCGTAGCGGGAGGGACGCAGATACGCAGTATTTT	CASSRSGRDADTQYF
TRBV5-6	TRBJ1-2	.	TRBD1	TGTGCCAGCAGCTTGGGACCGGGACAGGGATTCTTGGTGTACACCTTC	CASSLGPGQGFLVYTF
TRBV5-1	TRBJ2-1	.	.	TGCGCCAGCAGCGTGACTAGGAAGCGGGCCGATGAGCAGTTCTTC	CASSVTRKRADEQFF
TRBV18	TRBJ2-2	.	TRBD2	TGTGCCAGCTCGTATACCCGGGACTACCGTGCGAGCACCGGGGAGCTGTTTTTT	CASSYTRDYRASTGELFF
TRBV2	TRBJ2-1	.	.	TGTGCCAGCAGTGCCCTAGCCGGGAATGAGCAGTTCTTC	CASSALAGNEQFF
TRBV2	TRBJ2-5	.	TRBD1	TGTGCCAGCGGAAAGGAGGACAGGGTGGGGGAGCAGTACTTC	CASGKEDRVGEQYF
TRBV28	TRBJ1-5	few	.	TGTGCCAGCAGTTATTATAGCAATCAGCCCCAGCATTTT	CASSYYSNQPQHF
TRBV18	TRBJ1-1	.	.	TGTGCCAGCTCACCATCGCGGGGAGCAATGAACACTGAAGCTTTCTTT	CASSPSRGAMNTEAFF
TRBV15	TRBJ2-5	.	TRBD2	TGTGCCACCAGCAAACCGGGACTAGCCTCAGAGACCCAGTACTTC	CATSKPGLASETQYF
TRBV6-5	TRBJ2-5	once	.	TGTGCCACCCGCCAGGGGCGCCTCATTAGAGAGACCCAGTACTTC	CATRQGRLIRETQYF
TRBV2	TRBJ2-1	.	TRBD2	TGTGCCAGCAGGCACGGGACTAGCAGTCGGGCTGAGCAGTTCTTC	CASRHGTSSRAEQFF
TRBV18	TRBJ1-4	.	.	TGTGCCAGCTCTCAGAGGGAGGATGAAAAACTGTTTTTT	CASSQREDEKLFF
TRBV9	TRBJ1-5	.	.	TGTGCCAGCAGCGTAGAAGGGGACGAAGGCAATCAGCCCCAGCATTTT	CASSVEGDEGNQPQHF
TRBV7-3	TRBJ2-2	.	TRBD2	TGTGCCAGCAGCTTAAGTGCGGGAGTTACCGGGGAGCTGTTTTTT	CASSLSAGVTGELFF
TRBV5-5	TRBJ2-2	.	.	TGTGCCAGCAGCTTGTTTATGAACACCGGGGAGCTGTTTTTT	CASSLFMNTGELFF
TRBV29-1	TRBJ2-7	once	.	TGCAGCGGTCGGGGCCAAGGAGGTAGGGAGCAGTACTTC	CSGRGQGGREQYF
TRBV19	TRBJ1-1	.	.	TGTGCCAGTAGCAAACAGGGCACTGAAGCTTTCTTT	CASSKQGTEAFF
TRBV28	TRBJ1-2	.	.	TGTGCCAGCAGTCAGGAGAACTATGGCTACACCTTC	CASSQENYGYTF
TRBV5-1	TRBJ2-3	.	.	TGCGCCAGCAGTCCAATGGGGTGGGATACGCAGTATTTT	CASSPMGWDTQYF
TRBV7-3	TRBJ2-3	.	.	TGTGCCAGCAGCTTAACTAGCGTCGGGTCGGATACGCAGTATTTT	CASSLTSVGSDTQYF
TRBV5-1	TRBJ2-2	.	TRBD1	TGCGCCAGCAGCCGTACGGGACAGGGGGCGTCAGGGGAGCTGTTTTTT	CASSRTGQGASGELFF
TRBV15	TRBJ2-3	.	.	TGTGCCACCAGCAGAGAACAAGTGCTAGCGTTGGTAACCGGGGATACGCAGTATTTT	CATSREQVLALVTGDTQYF
TRBV7-9	TRBJ2-1	.	.	TGTGCCAGTAGTAGCGGTCCCTGGCAGTTCTTC	CASSSGPWQFF
TRBV25-1	TRBJ2-7	.	TRBD2	TGTGCCACCACCGGACTAGCGGGCCAATACGAGCAGTACTTC	CATTGLAGQYEQYF
TRBV29-1	TRBJ2-3	.	TRBD2	TGCAGCGTAGCGACTAGCGGGGACAGCACAGATACGCAGTATTTT	CSVATSGDSTDTQYF
TRBV10-3	TRBJ2-1	.	TRBD1	TGTGCCATCAGTGAAGACAGGGGGCCCTACAATGAGCAGTTCTTC	CAISEDRGPYNEQFF
TRBV7-8	TRBJ2-7	.	.	TGTGCCAGCAGCTTTAGCCGGGTAGACGGCGAGCAGTACTTC	CASSFSRVDGEQYF
TRBV5-4	TRBJ2-7	.	.	TGTGCCAGCAGCTCAGTGCGCAGTACGAGCTCCTACGAGCAGTACTTC	CASSSVRSTSSYEQYF
TRBV7-2	TRBJ2-7	few	.	TGTGCCAGCACCATAGGGAGGAATTACGAGCAGTACTTC	CASTIGRNYEQYF
TRBV7-2	TRBJ2-1	.	.	TGTGCCAGCAGCTTACCCTCTACTTGGGAGCAGTTCTTC	CASSLPSTWEQFF
TRBV6-5	TRBJ1-5	.	.	TGTGCCAGCAGTTACCCCCCGGGCGACGTACAGCCCCAGCATTTT	CASSYPPGDVQPQHF
TRBV2	TRBJ2-2	.	.	TGTGCCAGCTCCCTGAGGGGGACCGGGGAGCTGTTTTTT	CASSLRGTGELFF
TRBV28	TRBJ2-7	.	TRBD1	TGTGCCAGCAGAAAGGGACAGGGTAACTACGAGCAGTACTTC	CASRKGQGNYEQYF
TRBV7-3	TRBJ2-1	.	TRBD2	TGTGCCAGCAGCCCCGTGGCGGGAGTGGGTTATGAGCAGTTCTTC	CASSPVAGVGYEQFF
TRBV19	TRBJ1-2	.	.	TGTGCCAGTAGTAACCCCCGAGTAGGGGACTATGGCTACACCTTC	CASSNPRVGDYGYTF
TRBV7-2	TRBJ2-1	few	.	TGTGCCAGCAGCTTAGGGGGAGGGGGCAATGAGCAGTTCTTC	CASSLGGGGNEQFF
TRBV28	TRBJ2-1	.	.	TGTGCCAGCAGAAGGGGCCTATACAATGAGCAGTTCTTC	CASRRGLYNEQFF
TRBV5-5	TRBJ2-7	.	TRBD2	TGTGCCAGCAGCTTGGGACTAGCGGGAGGGCTTGACGAGCAGTACTTC	CASSLGLAGGLDEQYF
TRBV7-2	TRBJ2-1	.	TRBD1	TGTGCCAGCAGCCCGGACAGGGGGCGCTTCAATGAGCAGTTCTTC	CASSPDRGRFNEQFF
TRBV5-1	TRBJ2-2	.	TRBD2	TGCGCCAGCAGCACTAGCGGGAGGGCCACCGGGGAGCTGTTTTTT	CASSTSGRATGELFF
TRBV28	TRBJ1-2	.	TRBD1	TGTGCCAGCAGACCCCCAACAGGGGTCGGCTATGGCTACACCTTC	CASRPPTGVGYGYTF
TRBV28	TRBJ2-4	.	.	TGTGCCAGCAGTTTGGAACCCATCCCCGGAGGTAGCATTCAGTACTTC	CASSLEPIPGGSIQYF
TRBV5-1	TRBJ2-1	.	TRBD2	TGCGCCAGCAGCTTACCACTAGCGGGAGGCGCGGATGAGCAGTTCTTC	CASSLPLAGGADEQFF
TRBV2	TRBJ2-2	.	TRBD1	TGTGCCAGTACAGGGGGTCGAACCGGGGAGCTGTTTTTT	CASTGGRTGELFF
TRBV5-1	TRBJ2-6	.	.	TGCGCCAGCAGCTTTGGAGACTCTGGGGCCAACGTCCTGACTTTC	CASSFGDSGANVLTF